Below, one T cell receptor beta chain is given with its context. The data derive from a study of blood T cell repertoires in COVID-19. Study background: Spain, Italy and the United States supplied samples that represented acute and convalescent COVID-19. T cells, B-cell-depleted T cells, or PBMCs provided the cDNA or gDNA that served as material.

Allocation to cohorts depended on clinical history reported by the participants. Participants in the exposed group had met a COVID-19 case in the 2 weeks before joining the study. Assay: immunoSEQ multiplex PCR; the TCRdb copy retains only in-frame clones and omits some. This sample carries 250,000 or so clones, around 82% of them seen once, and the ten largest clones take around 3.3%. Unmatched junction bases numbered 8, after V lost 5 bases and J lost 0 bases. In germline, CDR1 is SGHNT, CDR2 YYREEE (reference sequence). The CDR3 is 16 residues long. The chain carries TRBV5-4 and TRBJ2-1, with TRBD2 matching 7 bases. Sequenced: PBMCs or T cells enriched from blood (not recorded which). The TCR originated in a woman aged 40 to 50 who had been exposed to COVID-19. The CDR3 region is CASSQGGPGSYNEQFF. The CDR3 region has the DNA TGTGCCAGCAGTCAGGGAGGGCCTGGCTCCTACAATGAGCAGTTCTTC.